Sequencing of this T cell receptor beta chain was carried out in a study of T cell responses to AZD1222 COVID-19 vaccine (dated by TCRdb to about 2021). Regarding the study in general: A total of just over 230 trial participants underwent TCR sequencing, of whom 200 to 220 received two doses of AZD1222 and about 25 received two doses of the MenACWY control vaccine. Trial participants were enrolled by age into subgroups of 18-55, 56-69 and 70-plus years, and about 150, 27 and 61 TCR-sequenced participants, respectively, were included in these subgroups. Broad study findings and their caveats: Conclusions about previously exposed vaccinees are limited because only 6 or 7 AZD1222 recipients were SARS-CoV-2 seropositive at baseline. The whole spike protein was spanned by vaccine-associated CD4 TCRs, and dominant responses were seen in regions 160-218 and 743-854. Nearly half of unique spike-specific TCRs reportedly recognized epitopes outside regions mutated in the B.1.351 and B.1.1.7 variants. Spike-specific TCR breadth and depth rose significantly after two AZD1222 doses compared with day 0 and with MenACWY recipients. Because no day 14 peak-response samples were available, repertoires were characterized only after the peak T cell response. Participants were mostly white British, with more females than males. The authors suggested clonal diversity may have been underestimated. The 56-69-year group was small, and its depth increase did not reach significance, likely because of low power.

The CDR3 regions of human TCRbeta chains were analyzed by immunosequencing. Regarding the original processing steps: TCRs in the repertoires were compared against a reference library of SARS-CoV-2-specific TCRs that had been generated with the MIRA antigen-specificity platform. Breadth meant the fraction of unique TCRs that were SARS-CoV-2-associated, whereas depth meant the fraction of total T cells that were SARS-CoV-2-associated. Using the MIRA data, each spike-specific TCR was assigned both to the spike region to which the TCR was reactive and to a CD4 or CD8 class. Log10-transformed breadth and depth values were compared by one-way ANOVA with Sidak's multiple comparisons tests. TCRdb took over this immuneACCESS table, retaining in-frame rearrangements with V and J assigned. Such tables are incomplete; in checked studies, under half of the missing clones stem from an unresolved V gene, and the remainder is unexplained. V, J and clone size reflect that table, while D and trimming were determined from the DNA. This sample has 55,000 to 65,000 clones in its table, and about 80% of those were observed once. Approximately 3.5% of the sample is held by the ten biggest clonotypes.

Unmatched junction bases come to 4, with V trimmed by 8 bases and J by 4 bases. Counted from cysteine to phenylalanine, this CDR3 has 15 amino acids. Left in the record is the CDR3 DNA by itself, 45 bases read in frame from the first base. CDR1 is given as MDHEN and CDR2 as SYDVKM, both from the germline V gene. This sample's time point label indicates: about 28 days (+/-7) after the second vaccine dose. AZD1222 recipients given second doses at about 4 weeks or at about 12 weeks were pooled, since spike-specific TCR depth and breadth were not found to differ between the two schedules. Vaccinee samples were obtained from the UK trials COV001 and COV002, which included a single-blind randomized controlled phase 2/3 trial of AZD1222 (ChAdOx1 nCoV-19) in healthy adults. For TCRbeta chain sequencing, PBMC samples were collected from trial participants at day 0 and at day 28 after the second dose. Comment on this clone: No antigen is known for it. No qualities accompany the bases; no much larger clone lies one base away.

The material was peripheral blood, obtained 28 days after the second AZD1222 dose. The sequence joins TRBV28 to TRBJ2-2, with TRBD2 identical over 13 junction bases. The source of this sequence is an adult who received the AZD1222 COVID-19 vaccine. The CDR3 corresponds to CASGLAGAGTGELFF. The nucleotides read TGTGCCAGCGGACTAGCGGGGGCCGGCACCGGGGAGCTGTTTTTT.